The source of this TCR beta chain is a study of CD8+CD57+ T cells in acquired aplastic anemia. Background on the study: The DNA of sorted CD4+ and CD8+ cells averaged 3.2 ug. Whole-study findings and limits: Significant differences in CD8+ Simpson's diversity were not observed between patients and controls.

Before being chosen for sequencing, patients had shown CD8+CD57+ cell expansion by flow cytometry. Every patient was diagnosed with severe acquired aplastic anemia. Unmatched junction bases numbered 12, after V lost 6 bases and J lost 8 bases. This CDR3 is built from 14 residues. CDR1 and CDR2 (germline): SNHLY, FYNNEI. TCR beta VDJ and CDR3 profiles were obtained from a genomic DNA template. A single record per CDR3 protein comes from TCRdb applying MiXCR to the reads. The data hold some 180,000 distinct CDR3 sequences, with 63% observed a single time. Turning to this clonotype: Its antigen is as yet unknown.

Sequencing was done on a sample of sorted CD4+, CD8+, or CD8+CD57+ T cells (not recorded which) from PBMCs. The J gene is TRBJ1-2, the V gene TRBV2; TRBD1 aligns across 7 bases. The receptor was isolated from a human donor with aplastic anemia. CDR3: CASRGQGGAGGYTF. DNA of the CDR3: TGTGCCAGCAGGGGTCAAGGGGGCGCGGGCGGCTACACCTTC.